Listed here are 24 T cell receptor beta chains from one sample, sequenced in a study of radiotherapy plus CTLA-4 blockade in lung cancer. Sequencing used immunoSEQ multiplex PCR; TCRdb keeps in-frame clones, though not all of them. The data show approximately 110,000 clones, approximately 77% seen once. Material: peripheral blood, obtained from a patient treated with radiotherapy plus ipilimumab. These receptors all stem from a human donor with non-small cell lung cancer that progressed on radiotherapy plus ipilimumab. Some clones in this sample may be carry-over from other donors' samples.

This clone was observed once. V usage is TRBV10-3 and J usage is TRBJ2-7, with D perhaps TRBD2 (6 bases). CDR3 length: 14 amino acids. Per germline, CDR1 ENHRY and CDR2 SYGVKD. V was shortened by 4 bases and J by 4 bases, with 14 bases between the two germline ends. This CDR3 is CAISGFGAGYEQYF. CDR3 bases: TGTGCCATCAGTGGGTTCGGGGCGGGGTACGAGCAGTACTTC.

The CDR3 reads CASSQVPLQGTYEQYF. In DNA, the CDR3 is TGCGCCAGCAGCCAAGTACCCCTGCAAGGCACCTACGAGCAGTACTTC. The chain recombines TRBV4-3 with TRBJ2-7; D unclear. V was trimmed by 1 base and J by 2 bases, leaving 15 bases between them. The CDR3 length is 16 residues. Germline V lookup: CDR1 LGHNA, CDR2 YSLEER.

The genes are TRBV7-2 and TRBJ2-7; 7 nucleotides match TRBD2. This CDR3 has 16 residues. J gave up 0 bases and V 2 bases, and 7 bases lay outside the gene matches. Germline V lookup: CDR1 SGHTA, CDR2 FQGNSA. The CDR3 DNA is TGTGCCAGCAGCTTAATAAGGGCTAGCGGCTCCTACGAGCAGTACTTC. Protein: CASSLIRASGSYEQYF.

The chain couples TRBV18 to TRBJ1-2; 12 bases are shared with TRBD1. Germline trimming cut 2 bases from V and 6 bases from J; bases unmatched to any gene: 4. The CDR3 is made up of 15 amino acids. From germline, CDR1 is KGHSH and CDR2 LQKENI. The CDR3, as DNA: TGTGCCAGCTCACCAAGGGACAGGGGGCAGAATGGCTACACCTTC. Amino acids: CASSPRDRGQNGYTF.

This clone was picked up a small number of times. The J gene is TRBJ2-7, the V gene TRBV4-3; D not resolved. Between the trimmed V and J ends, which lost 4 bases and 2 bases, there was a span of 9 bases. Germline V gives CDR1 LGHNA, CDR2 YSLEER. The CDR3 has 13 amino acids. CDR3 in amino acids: CASSRDPTYEQYF. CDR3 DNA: TGCGCCAGCAGCCGGGATCCAACCTACGAGCAGTACTTC.

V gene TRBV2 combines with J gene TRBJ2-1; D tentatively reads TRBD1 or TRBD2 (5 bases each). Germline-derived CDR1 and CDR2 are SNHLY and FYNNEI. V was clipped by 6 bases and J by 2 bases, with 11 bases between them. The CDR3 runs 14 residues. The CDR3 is CASRTPGPYNEQFF. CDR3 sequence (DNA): TGTGCCAGCAGGACCCCGGGACCCTACAATGAGCAGTTCTTC.

The CDR3 region has the DNA TGTGCCAGCTCACAACGCCGAACAGGGCCACAAGAGACCCAGTACTTC. Translated: CASSQRRTGPQETQYF. The rearrangement links TRBV18 to TRBJ2-5; D possibly corresponds to TRBD1 (6 bases). There are 16 residues in the CDR3. Germline CDR1 KGHSH, CDR2 LQKENI. V dropped 4 bases and J dropped 2 bases, with 17 bases sitting between them.

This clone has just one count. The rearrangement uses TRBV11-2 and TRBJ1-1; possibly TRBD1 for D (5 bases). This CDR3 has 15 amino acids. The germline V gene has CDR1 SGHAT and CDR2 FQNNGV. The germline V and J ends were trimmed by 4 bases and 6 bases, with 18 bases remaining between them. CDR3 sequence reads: CASSSLGGRRSEAFF. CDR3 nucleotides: TGTGCCAGCAGCTCCCTGGGGGGGAGGCGATCTGAAGCTTTCTTT.

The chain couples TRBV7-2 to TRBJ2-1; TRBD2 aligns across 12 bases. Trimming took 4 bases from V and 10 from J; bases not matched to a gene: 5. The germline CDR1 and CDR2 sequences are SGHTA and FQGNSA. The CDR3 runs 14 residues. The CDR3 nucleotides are TGTGCCAGCAGCTCACTAGCGGGGGGCGACGAGCAGTTCTTC. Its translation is CASSSLAGGDEQFF.

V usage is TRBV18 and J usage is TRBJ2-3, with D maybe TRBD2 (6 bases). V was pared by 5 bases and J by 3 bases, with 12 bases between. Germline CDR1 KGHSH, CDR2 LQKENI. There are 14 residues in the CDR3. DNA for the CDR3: TGTGCCAGCTCAGAACAGGAGGGAACAGATACGCAGTATTTT. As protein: CASSEQEGTDTQYF.

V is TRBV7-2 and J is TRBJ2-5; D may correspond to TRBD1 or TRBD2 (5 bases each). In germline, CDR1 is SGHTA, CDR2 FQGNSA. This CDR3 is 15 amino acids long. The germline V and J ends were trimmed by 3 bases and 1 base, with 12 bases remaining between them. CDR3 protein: CASSLNSGTQETQYF. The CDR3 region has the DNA TGTGCCAGCAGCTTGAATTCAGGGACCCAAGAGACCCAGTACTTC. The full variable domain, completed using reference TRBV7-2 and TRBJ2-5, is GAGVSQSPSNKVTEKGKDVELRCDPISGHTALYWYRQSLGQGLEFLIYFQGNSAPDKSGLPSDRFSAERTGGSVSTLTIQRTQQEDSAVYLCASSLNSGTQETQYFGPGTRLLVL.

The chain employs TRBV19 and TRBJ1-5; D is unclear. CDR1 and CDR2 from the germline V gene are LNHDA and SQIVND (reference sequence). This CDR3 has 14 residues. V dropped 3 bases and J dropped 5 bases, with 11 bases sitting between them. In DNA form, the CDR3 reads TGTGCCAGTAGTATTAGGCAGCCATATCAGCCCCAGCATTTT. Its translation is CASSIRQPYQPQHF. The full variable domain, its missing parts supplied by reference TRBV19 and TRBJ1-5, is DGGITQSPKYLFRKEGQNVTLSCEQNLNHDAMYWYRQDPGQGLRLIYYSQIVNDFQKGDIAEGYSVSREKKESFPLTVTSAQKNPTAFYLCASSIRQPYQPQHFGDGTRLSIL.

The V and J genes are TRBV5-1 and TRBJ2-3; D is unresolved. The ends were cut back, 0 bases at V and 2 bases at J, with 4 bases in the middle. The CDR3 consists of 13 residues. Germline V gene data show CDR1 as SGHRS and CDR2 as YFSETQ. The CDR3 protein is CASSLVPTDTQYF. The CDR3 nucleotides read TGCGCCAGCAGCTTGGTTCCCACAGATACGCAGTATTTT.

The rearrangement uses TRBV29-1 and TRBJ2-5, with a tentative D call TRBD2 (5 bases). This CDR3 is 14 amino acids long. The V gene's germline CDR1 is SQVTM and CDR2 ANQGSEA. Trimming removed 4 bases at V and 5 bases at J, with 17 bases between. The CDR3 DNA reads TGCAGCGTTGCCCGGACTCCCCCTGGGGAGACCCAGTACTTC. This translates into CSVARTPPGETQYF.

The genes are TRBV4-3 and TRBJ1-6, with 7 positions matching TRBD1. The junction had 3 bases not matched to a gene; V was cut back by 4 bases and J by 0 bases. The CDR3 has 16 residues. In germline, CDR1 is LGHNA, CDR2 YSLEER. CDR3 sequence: CASSLRQGSYNSPLHF. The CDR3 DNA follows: TGCGCCAGCAGCCTCCGACAGGGCTCCTATAATTCACCCCTCCACTTT.

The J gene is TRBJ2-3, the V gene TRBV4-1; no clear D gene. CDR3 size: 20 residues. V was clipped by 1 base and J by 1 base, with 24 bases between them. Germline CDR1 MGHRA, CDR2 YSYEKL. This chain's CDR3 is CASSQGRVLTQSLRTDTQYF. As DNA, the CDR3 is TGCGCCAGCAGCCAAGGACGGGTATTGACGCAGTCCCTCCGCACAGATACGCAGTATTTT.

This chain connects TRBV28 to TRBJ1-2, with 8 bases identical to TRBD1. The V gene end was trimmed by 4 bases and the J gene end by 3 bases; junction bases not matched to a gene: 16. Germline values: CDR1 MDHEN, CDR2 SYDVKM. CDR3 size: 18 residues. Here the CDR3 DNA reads TGTGCCAGCAGTTCAGAGAACGGACAGGGACCCGCCGACTATGGCTACACCTTC. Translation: CASSSENGQGPADYGYTF.

The CDR3 DNA sequence: TGTGCCAGCAGTGAGGTCAGCATCGAAAAACTGTTTTTT. Residues: CASSEVSIEKLFF. V gene TRBV6-1 combines with J gene TRBJ1-4; unclear D gene. Germline values: CDR1 MNHNS, CDR2 SASEGT. Trimming cost V 3 bases and J 8 bases, with 10 bases left between them. The CDR3 consists of 13 residues.

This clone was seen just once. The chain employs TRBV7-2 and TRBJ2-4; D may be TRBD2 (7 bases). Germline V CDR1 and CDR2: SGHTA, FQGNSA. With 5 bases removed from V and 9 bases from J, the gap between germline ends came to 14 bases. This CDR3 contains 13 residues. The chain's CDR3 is CASSPEGEGIQYF. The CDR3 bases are TGTGCCAGCAGCCCCGAGGGGGAGGGCATTCAGTACTTC.

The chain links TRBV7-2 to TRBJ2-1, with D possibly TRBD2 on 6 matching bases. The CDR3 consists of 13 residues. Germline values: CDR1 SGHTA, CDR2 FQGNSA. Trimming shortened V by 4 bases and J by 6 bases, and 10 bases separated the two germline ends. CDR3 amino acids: CASSWGLPNEQFF. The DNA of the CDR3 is TGTGCCAGCAGCTGGGGACTGCCCAATGAGCAGTTCTTC.

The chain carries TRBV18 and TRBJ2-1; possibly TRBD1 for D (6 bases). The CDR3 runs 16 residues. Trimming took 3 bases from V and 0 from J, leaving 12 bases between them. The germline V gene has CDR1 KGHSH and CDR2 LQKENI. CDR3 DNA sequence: TGTGCCAGCTCACCGAGTGGACAGAGCTCCTACAATGAGCAGTTCTTC. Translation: CASSPSGQSSYNEQFF.

CDR3 DNA sequence: TGCGCCAGCAGCCAAGCTTCCTCTCCAAGCTCTGGGGCCAACGTCCTGACTTTC. Encoded protein: CASSQASSPSSGANVLTF. The chain uses TRBV4-3 and TRBJ2-6, with D hard to call. Trimming removed 1 base from V and 0 bases from J, with 13 bases in between. CDR1 is LGHNA and CDR2 is YSLEER in the germline V gene. This CDR3 is built from 18 residues.

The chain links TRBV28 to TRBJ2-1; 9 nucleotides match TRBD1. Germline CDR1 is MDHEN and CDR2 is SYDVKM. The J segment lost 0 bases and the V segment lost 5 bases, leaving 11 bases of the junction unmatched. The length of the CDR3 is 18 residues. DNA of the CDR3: TGTGCCAGCAGTACACAGGGGGCAGGACCCAGCTCCTACAATGAGCAGTTCTTC. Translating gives CASSTQGAGPSSYNEQFF.

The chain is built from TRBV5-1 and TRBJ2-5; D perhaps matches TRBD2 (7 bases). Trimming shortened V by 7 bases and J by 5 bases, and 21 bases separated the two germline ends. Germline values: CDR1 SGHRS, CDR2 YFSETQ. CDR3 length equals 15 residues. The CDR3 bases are TGCGCCAGCCGAGCACGGGGGGCGCTGGTGGAGACCCAGTACTTC. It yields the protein CASRARGALVETQYF.